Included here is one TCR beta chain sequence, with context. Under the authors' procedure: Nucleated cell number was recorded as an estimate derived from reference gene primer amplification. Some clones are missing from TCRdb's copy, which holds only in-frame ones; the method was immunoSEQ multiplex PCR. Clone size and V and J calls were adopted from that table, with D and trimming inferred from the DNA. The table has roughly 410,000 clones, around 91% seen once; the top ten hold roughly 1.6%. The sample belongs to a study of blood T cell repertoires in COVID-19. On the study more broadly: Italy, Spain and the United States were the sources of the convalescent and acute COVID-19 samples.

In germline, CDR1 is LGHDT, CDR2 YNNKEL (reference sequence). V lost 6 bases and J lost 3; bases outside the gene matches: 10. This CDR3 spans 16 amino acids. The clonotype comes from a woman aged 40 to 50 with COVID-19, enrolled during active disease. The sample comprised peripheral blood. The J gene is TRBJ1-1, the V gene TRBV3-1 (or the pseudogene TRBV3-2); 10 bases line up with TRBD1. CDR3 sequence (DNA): TGTGCCAGCAGTTCCTGGGCCGGGACAGGGGACACTGAAGCTTTCTTT. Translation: CASSSWAGTGDTEAFF.